One T cell receptor (beta chain) is described in this entry. Its antigen is undetermined. The sample has other DNA sequences that encode this CDR3 too. The data belong to a study of cytomegalovirus exposure and HLA in healthy donors. Whole-study findings and limits: Some public TCRs appeared in many individuals, while most sequences were rare. The CMV antigen specificity of a few CMV-associated chains was confirmed through in vitro analysis. There were around 160 TCR beta chains listed as cytomegalovirus-associated.

With 0 bases removed from V and 1 base from J, the gap between germline ends came to 5 bases. This CDR3 comprises 14 residues. CDR1 and CDR2 (germline): SGHRS, YFSETQ. The repertoire was sequenced with immunoSEQ multiplex PCR; TCRdb's copy has only in-frame clones and lacks some. This table holds 150,000 to 200,000 clones, roughly nine tenths found once. The rearrangement joins TRBV5-1 to TRBJ1-3; D perhaps matches TRBD1 (5 bases). This receptor was taken from a woman in her twenties or thirties in good health and CMV-seronegative. Sequencing input: PBMCs. For the CDR3, the DNA is TGCGCCAGCAGCTTGGCAGGGTCTGGAAACACCATATATTTT. This codes for CASSLAGSGNTIYF.